This TCR beta chain was recorded in a study of identifying expanded T cells in peripheral blood. The germline CDR1 and CDR2 sequences are SGHRS and YFSETQ. The J segment lost 11 bases and the V segment lost 0 bases, leaving 13 bases of the junction unmatched. The CDR3 is 15 residues long. Clones were sequenced by immunoSEQ multiplex PCR, and TCRdb holds only the in-frame ones, with some missing. Of more than 95,000 clones in the sample, approximately 80% were seen once. A few counts support this clone. This TCR derives from a person aged 18 to 75 in good health. The material sequenced was blood. The V call is TRBV5-1, the J call TRBJ1-1; 7 positions match TRBD1. CDR3 sequence reads: CASSLATGESGTAFF. The DNA for the CDR3 is TGCGCCAGCAGCTTGGCCACAGGGGAGTCTGGAACGGCTTTCTTT.